A selection of T cell receptor beta chains follows, all from one sample in a study of blood T cell dynamics during melanoma immunotherapy. Clones were sequenced by immunoSEQ multiplex PCR, and TCRdb holds only the in-frame ones, with some missing. This table has 13,000 or so clones, around 92% appearing once. Here the sequenced sample was effector memory CD8+ T cells from blood, taken from a patient treated with checkpoint blockade. The origin of the receptors is a human donor with melanoma. Each CDR3 is given with its conserved first and last residue. Each record gives: clone size, D gene, J gene, V gene, CDR3 protein, CDR3 DNA. The D gene is left open where the match is weak. A row's size may be missing; if present it is once, few, many or a size class.

NA	NA	TRBJ1-1	TRBV25-1	CASSEAPLGAFF	TGTGCCAGCAGTGAAGCCCCTCTCGGAGCTTTCTTT
NA	NA	TRBJ1-1	TRBV28	CASSLDRSNSEAFF	TGTGCCAGCAGTTTAGACAGATCTAACTCTGAAGCTTTCTTT
once	NA	TRBJ2-5	TRBV9	CASSVDGGQETQYF	TGTGCCAGCAGCGTAGACGGCGGCCAAGAGACCCAGTACTTC
once	NA	TRBJ2-2	TRBV7-9	CASSPIPGELFF	TGTGCCAGCAGCCCAATACCCGGGGAGCTGTTTTTT
NA	TRBD1	TRBJ2-3	TRBV5-4	CASSTWTGPTDTQYF	TGTGCCAGCAGCACCTGGACAGGGCCCACAGATACGCAGTATTTT
NA	NA	TRBJ2-3	TRBV27	CASSFRGTQYF	TGTGCCAGCAGTTTTCGGGGCACGCAGTATTTT
NA	NA	TRBJ1-1	TRBV4-3	CASSQDSMNTEAFF	TGCGCCAGCAGCCAAGACAGCATGAACACTGAAGCTTTCTTT
NA	NA	TRBJ1-6	TRBV25-1	CASSERTDNSPLHF	TGTGCCAGCAGTGAACGAACAGATAATTCACCCCTCCACTTT
NA	NA	TRBJ2-7	TRBV7-2	CASSFGQFSSYEQYF	TGTGCCAGCAGCTTCGGACAGTTTAGCTCCTACGAGCAGTACTTC
NA	NA	TRBJ1-1	TRBV27	CASLSLMDTLNTEAFF	TGTGCCAGCTTGTCTCTAATGGACACCTTGAACACTGAAGCTTTCTTT
NA	NA	TRBJ1-1	TRBV14	CASSLGGSTEAFF	TGTGCCAGCAGCCTTGGGGGGTCGACTGAAGCTTTCTTT
NA	NA	TRBJ2-4	TRBV28	CASSLAKNIQYF	TGTGCCAGTAGTCTAGCCAAAAACATTCAGTACTTC
once	NA	TRBJ2-7	TRBV9	CASSPTGRSRSYEQYF	TGTGCCAGCAGCCCAACGGGACGGAGCCGTTCCTACGAGCAGTACTTC
NA	NA	TRBJ1-1	TRBV19	CASSILGGANTEAFF	TGTGCCAGTAGTATTCTGGGGGGGGCGAACACTGAAGCTTTCTTT
NA	NA	TRBJ1-1	TRBV15	CATSTGHLNTEAFF	TGTGCCACCAGCACAGGACACTTGAACACTGAAGCTTTCTTT
NA	NA	TRBJ2-5	TRBV5-4	CASSQERSDQETQYF	TGCGCCAGCAGCCAAGAACGTTCCGACCAAGAGACCCAGTACTTC
NA	NA	TRBJ2-7	TRBV7-2	CASSSNYEQYF	TGTGCCAGCAGCTCGAACTACGAGCAGTACTTC
NA	NA	TRBJ1-1	TRBV9	CASSVEQGNTEAFF	TGTGCCAGCAGCGTAGAACAGGGTAACACTGAAGCTTTCTTT
NA	NA	TRBJ2-5	TRBV11-2	CASSLQALYGETQYF	TGTGCCAGCAGCTTACAGGCCCTATATGGAGAGACCCAGTACTTC
NA	NA	TRBJ2-6	TRBV6-5	CASSYQSGANVLTF	TGTGCCAGCAGTTACCAATCTGGGGCCAACGTCCTGACTTTC
NA	NA	TRBJ1-1	TRBV30	CAWSVGGMGTEAFF	TGTGCCTGGAGTGTCGGGGGGATGGGGACTGAAGCTTTCTTT
NA	NA	TRBJ1-2	TRBV7-6	CASSPYLSGASSNGYTF	TGTGCCAGCAGCCCCTACCTTTCCGGGGCCTCATCTAATGGCTACACCTTC
NA	NA	TRBJ2-1	TRBV4-1	CASSHREIEDEQFF	TGCGCCAGCAGCCACAGGGAGATTGAGGATGAGCAGTTCTTC
NA	TRBD2	TRBJ2-1	TRBV2	CASSVAGTSGVHNEQFF	TGTGCCAGCAGTGTTGCGGGGACTAGCGGAGTACACAATGAGCAGTTCTTC
NA	NA	TRBJ2-1	TRBV7-9	CASSPEGEHEQFF	TGTGCCAGCAGCCCAGAGGGGGAACATGAGCAGTTCTTC
NA	NA	TRBJ1-1	TRBV6-5	CASSYSSSGGYTEAFF	TGTGCCAGCAGTTACTCGAGTTCTGGGGGCTACACTGAAGCTTTCTTT